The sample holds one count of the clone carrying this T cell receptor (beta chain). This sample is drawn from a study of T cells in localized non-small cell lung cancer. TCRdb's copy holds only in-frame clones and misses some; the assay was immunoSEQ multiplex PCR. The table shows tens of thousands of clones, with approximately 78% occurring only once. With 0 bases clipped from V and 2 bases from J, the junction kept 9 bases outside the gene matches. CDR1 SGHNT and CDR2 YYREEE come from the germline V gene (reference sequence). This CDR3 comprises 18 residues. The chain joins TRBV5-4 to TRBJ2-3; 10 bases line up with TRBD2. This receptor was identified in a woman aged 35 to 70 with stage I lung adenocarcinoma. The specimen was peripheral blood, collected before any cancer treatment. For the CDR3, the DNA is TGTGCCAGCAGCTTGGGGGGGGTAGCGGGAGGCTTCACAGATACGCAGTATTTT. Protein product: CASSLGGVAGGFTDTQYF.